This T cell receptor beta chain was identified in a study of shared clonotypes between healthy human individuals. Overall study findings and caveats: A handful of donors shared about 5% of their naive CD4 clonotypes.

From germline, CDR1 is LNHNV and CDR2 YYDKDF (reference sequence). Trimming cost V 3 bases and J 0 bases, with 9 bases left between them. CDR3 size: 15 residues. Genomic DNA per cell subset filled all wells of several immunoSEQ plates. Authors' processing steps: Junction-only sequences without quality scores came from ImmunoSEQ, so filtering differed. The assay was immunoSEQ multiplex PCR, and TCRdb's table has in-frame clones only and misses some. V and J calls and clone size follow that table, whereas D and trimming were derived from the DNA. The table records 2 million or so clones, 85% to 95% of them present only once. Details on this clone: Its cognate antigen is unknown.

The clonotype was recovered from a young man in good health. Sequencing input: naive CD4+ T cells sorted from blood. Indicated subset: CD45RA+ positively selected. The V call is TRBV15, the J call TRBJ1-3; no firm D call. CDR3: CATSREAFSGNTIYF. CDR3 DNA sequence: TGTGCCACCAGCAGGGAGGCTTTCTCTGGAAACACCATATATTTT.